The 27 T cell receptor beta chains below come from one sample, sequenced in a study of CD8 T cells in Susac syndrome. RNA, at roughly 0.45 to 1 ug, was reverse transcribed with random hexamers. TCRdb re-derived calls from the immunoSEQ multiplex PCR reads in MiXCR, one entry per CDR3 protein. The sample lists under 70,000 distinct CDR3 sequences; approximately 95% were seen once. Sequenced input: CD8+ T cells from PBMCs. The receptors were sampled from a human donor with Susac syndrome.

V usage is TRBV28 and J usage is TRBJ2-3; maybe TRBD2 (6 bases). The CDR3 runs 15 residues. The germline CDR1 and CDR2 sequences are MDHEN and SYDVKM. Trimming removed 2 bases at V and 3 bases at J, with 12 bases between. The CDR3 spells CASSLEKRGTDTQYF. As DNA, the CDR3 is TGTGCCAGCAGTTTAGAAAAACGGGGGACAGATACGCAGTATTTT.

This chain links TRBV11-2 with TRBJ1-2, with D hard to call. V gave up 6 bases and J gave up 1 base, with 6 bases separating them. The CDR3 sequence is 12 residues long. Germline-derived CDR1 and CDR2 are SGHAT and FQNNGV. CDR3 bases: TGTGCCAGCAGGGAGTATAACTATGGCTACACCTTC. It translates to CASREYNYGYTF.

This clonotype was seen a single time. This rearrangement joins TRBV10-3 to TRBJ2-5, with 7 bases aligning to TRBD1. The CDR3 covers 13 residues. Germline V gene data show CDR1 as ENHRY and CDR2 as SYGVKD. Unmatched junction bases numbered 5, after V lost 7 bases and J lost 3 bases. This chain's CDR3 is CAIKSGTEETQYF. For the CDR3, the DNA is TGTGCCATCAAGTCCGGGACAGAAGAGACCCAGTACTTC.

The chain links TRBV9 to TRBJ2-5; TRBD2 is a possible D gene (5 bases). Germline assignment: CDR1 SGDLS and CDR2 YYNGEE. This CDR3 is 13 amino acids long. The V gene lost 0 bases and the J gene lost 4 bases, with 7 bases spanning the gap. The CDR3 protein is CASSVAAGETQYF. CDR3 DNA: TGTGCCAGCAGCGTAGCGGCGGGAGAGACCCAGTACTTC.

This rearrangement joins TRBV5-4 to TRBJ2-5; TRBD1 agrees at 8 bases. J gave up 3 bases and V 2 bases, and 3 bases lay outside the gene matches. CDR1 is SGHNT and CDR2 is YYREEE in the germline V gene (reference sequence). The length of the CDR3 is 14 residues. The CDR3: CASSFRDRKETQYF. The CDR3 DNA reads TGTGCCAGCAGCTTCCGGGACAGGAAAGAGACCCAGTACTTC.

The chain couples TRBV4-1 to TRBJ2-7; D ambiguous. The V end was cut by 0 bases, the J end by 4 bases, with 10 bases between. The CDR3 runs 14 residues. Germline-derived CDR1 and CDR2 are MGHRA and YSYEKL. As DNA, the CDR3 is TGCGCCAGCAGCCAAGAATCGCCCTCTTACGAGCAGTACTTC. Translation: CASSQESPSYEQYF.

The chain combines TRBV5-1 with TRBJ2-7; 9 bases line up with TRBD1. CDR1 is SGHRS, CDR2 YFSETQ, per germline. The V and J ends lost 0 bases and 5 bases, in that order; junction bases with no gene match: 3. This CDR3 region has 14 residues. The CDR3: CASSLETGGDEQYF. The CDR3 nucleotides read TGCGCCAGCAGCTTGGAGACAGGGGGGGACGAGCAGTACTTC.

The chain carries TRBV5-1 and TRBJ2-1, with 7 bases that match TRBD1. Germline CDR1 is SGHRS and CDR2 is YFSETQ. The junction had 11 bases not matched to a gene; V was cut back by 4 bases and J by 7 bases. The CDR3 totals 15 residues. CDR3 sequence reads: CASSPWSGGWNEQFF. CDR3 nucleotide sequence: TGCGCCAGCAGCCCGTGGTCAGGGGGTTGGAATGAGCAGTTCTTC.

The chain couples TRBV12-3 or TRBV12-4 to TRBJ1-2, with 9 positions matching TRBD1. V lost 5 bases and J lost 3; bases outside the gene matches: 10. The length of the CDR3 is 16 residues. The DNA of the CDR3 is TGTGCCAGCAGTCACCGGGACAGGGAGTCGTACTATGGCTACACCTTC. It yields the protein CASSHRDRESYYGYTF.

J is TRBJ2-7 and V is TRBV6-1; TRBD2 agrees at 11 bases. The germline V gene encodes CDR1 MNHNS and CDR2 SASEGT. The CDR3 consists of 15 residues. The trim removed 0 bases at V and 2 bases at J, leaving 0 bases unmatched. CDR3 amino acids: CASSEASGGAYEQYF. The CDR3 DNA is TGTGCCAGCAGTGAAGCTAGCGGGGGGGCCTACGAGCAGTACTTC.

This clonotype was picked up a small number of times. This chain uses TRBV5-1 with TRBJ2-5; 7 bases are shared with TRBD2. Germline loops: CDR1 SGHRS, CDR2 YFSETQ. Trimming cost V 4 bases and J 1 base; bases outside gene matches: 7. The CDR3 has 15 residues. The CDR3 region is CASSPPTSSQETQYF. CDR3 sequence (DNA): TGCGCCAGCAGCCCCCCGACTAGCTCCCAAGAGACCCAGTACTTC.

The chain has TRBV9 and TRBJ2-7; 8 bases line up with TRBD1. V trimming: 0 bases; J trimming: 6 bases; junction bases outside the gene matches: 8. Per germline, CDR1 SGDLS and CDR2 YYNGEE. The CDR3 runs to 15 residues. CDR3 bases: TGTGCCAGCAGCGTAGACAGGGGGGCGAGCCGCGAGCAGTACTTC. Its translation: CASSVDRGASREQYF.

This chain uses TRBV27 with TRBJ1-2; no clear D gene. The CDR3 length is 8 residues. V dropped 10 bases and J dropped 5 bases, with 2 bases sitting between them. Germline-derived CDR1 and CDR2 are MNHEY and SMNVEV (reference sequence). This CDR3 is CAMYGYTF. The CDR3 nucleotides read TGTGCCATGTATGGCTACACCTTC.

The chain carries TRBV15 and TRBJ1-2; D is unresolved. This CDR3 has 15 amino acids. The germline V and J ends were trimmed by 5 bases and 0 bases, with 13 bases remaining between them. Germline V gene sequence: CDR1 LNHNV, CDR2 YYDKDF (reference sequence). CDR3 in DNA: TGTGCCACCAGCGGAACAGCCGACCCTAACTATGGCTACACCTTC. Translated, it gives CATSGTADPNYGYTF.

The CDR3 nucleotides are TGTGCCAGCAGCGAATGGACTGATCAAGAGACCCAGTACTTC. This codes for CASSEWTDQETQYF. V usage is TRBV13 and J usage is TRBJ2-5; a weak D match, TRBD2 (5 bases). The germline CDR1 and CDR2 sequences are PRHDT and FYEKMQ (reference sequence). The CDR3 contains 14 residues. V was clipped by 5 bases and J by 2 bases, with 12 bases between them.

The CDR3, as DNA: TGCAGTGCCCTGGGTGGGGGCCATGGCTACACCTTC. Encoded protein: CSALGGGHGYTF. This rearrangement joins TRBV20-1 to TRBJ1-2; D is perhaps TRBD1 (6 bases). V was shortened by 6 bases and J by 6 bases, with 14 bases between the two germline ends. The germline V gene encodes CDR1 DFQATT and CDR2 SNEGSKA (reference sequence). This CDR3 has 12 residues.

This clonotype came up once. As DNA, the CDR3 is TGTGCCAGCAGCCCAGGGACAGGGGGCTTTGGCTACACCTTC. Translated, it gives CASSPGTGGFGYTF. The rearrangement joins TRBV14 to TRBJ1-2; 12 bases align to TRBD1. CDR1 SGHDN and CDR2 FVKESK come from the germline V gene. The CDR3 contains 14 residues. V was pared by 4 bases and J by 7 bases, with 4 bases of the junction left unmatched.

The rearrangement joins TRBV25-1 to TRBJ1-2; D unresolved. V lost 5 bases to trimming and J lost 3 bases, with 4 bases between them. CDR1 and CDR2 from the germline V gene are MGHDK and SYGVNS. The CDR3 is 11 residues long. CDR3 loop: CASSRDYGYTF. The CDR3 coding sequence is TGTGCCAGCAGTCGAGACTATGGCTACACCTTC.

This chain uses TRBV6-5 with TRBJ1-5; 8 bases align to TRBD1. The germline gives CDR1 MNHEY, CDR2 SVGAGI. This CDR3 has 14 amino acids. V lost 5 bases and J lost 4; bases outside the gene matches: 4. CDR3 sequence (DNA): TGTGCCAGCAGTCATAGGACAGGGAATCAGCCCCAGCATTTT. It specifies CASSHRTGNQPQHF.

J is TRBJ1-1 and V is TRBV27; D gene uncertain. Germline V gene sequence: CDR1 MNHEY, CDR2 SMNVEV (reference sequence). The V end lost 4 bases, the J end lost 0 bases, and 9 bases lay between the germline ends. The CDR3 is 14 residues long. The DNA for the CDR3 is TGTGCCAGCAGTTCGACGGATGTGAACACTGAAGCTTTCTTT. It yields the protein CASSSTDVNTEAFF.

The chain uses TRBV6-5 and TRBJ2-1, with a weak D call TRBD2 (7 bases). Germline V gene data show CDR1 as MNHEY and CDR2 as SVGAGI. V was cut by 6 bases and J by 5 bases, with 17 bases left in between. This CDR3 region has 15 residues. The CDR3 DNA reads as TGTGCCAGCAGGGGGGGAGGGGGGTTAAACAATGAGCAGTTCTTC. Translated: CASRGGGGLNNEQFF.

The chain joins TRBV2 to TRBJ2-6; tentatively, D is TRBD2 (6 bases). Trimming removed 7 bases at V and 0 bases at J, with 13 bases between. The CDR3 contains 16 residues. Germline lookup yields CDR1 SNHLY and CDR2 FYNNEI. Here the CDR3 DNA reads TGTGCCAGCAATGATGGAGGGGTCTCTGGGGCCAACGTCCTGACTTTC. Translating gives CASNDGGVSGANVLTF.

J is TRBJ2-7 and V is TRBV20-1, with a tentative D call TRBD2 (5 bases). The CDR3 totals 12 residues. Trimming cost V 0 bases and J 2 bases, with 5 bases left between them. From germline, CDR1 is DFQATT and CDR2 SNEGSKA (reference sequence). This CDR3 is CSARETTYEQYF. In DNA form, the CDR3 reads TGCAGTGCTAGAGAGACTACCTACGAGCAGTACTTC.

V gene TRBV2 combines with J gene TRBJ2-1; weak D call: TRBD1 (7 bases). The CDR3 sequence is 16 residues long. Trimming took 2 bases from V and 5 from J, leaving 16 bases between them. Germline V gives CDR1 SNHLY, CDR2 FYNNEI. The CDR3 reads CASSEFPTGRNNEQFF. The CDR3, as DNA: TGTGCCAGCAGTGAATTTCCGACAGGGAGGAACAATGAGCAGTTCTTC.

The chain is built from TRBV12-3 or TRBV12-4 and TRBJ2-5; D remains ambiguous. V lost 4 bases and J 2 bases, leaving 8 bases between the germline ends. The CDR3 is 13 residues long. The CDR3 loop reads CASSSAAQETQYF. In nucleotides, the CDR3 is TGTGCCAGCAGTTCGGCAGCGCAAGAGACCCAGTACTTC.

The CDR3 loop is CAWSGGGAGTDTQYF. The CDR3 DNA reads TGTGCCTGGAGTGGTGGGGGGGCCGGCACAGATACGCAGTATTTT. The chain joins TRBV30 to TRBJ2-3; maybe TRBD2 (7 bases). V shed 1 base and J shed 1 base, with 12 bases lying between them. This CDR3 contains 15 residues. The germline V gene encodes CDR1 GTSNPN and CDR2 SVGIG (reference sequence).

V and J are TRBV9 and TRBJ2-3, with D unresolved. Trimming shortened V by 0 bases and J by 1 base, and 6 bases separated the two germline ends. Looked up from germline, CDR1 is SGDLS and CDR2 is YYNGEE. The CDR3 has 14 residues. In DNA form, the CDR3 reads TGTGCCAGCAGCGTAGAACCGGGCACAGATACGCAGTATTTT. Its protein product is CASSVEPGTDTQYF.